This TCR beta chain appears in the sequencing data of a study of STAT5B mutations in CD4+ large granular lymphocyte leukemia. Overall study findings and caveats: About 26% of private leukemic clonotypes occurred rarely in other patients' non-leukemic repertoires.

This CDR3 is 13 amino acids long. V was trimmed by 4 bases and J by 0 bases, leaving 9 bases between them. The germline CDR1 and CDR2 sequences are SQVTM and ANQGSEA. Healthy controls were blood donor buffy coats. Sequencing was at survey level. Using immunoSEQ multiplex PCR, the repertoire was profiled, and TCRdb retains in-frame clones only, with some absent. Among about 24,000 clones, approximately 75% were seen once, and the ten largest hold about 0.6%. A note on this clone: As yet, its antigen is unknown.

This receptor was identified in a human donor in good health. The genes are TRBV29-1 and TRBJ1-1; D gene unclear. Input material: CD4+ T cells from blood buffy coats. The CDR3 region has the DNA TGCAGCGTTGCTAGAACCATGAACACTGAAGCTTTCTTT. It codes for CSVARTMNTEAFF.